This TCR beta chain derives from a study of blood T cell repertoires in COVID-19. For the study at large: The origin of the acute and convalescent COVID-19 samples was the United States, Italy and Spain.

Original processing notes: The assay estimated nucleated cells by amplifying reference gene primers. TCRdb's table, derived via immunoSEQ multiplex PCR, lists solely in-frame clones and lacks some. V and J calls and clone size are copied from that table; D and trimming were computed from the DNA. The sample carries under 200,000 clones, approximately 90% recorded once. Germline V CDR1 and CDR2: KGHSH, LQKENI. CDR3 length: 14 residues. The J segment lost 5 bases and the V segment lost 5 bases, leaving 5 bases of the junction unmatched. This chain joins TRBV18 and TRBJ1-1; 10 positions match TRBD1. The material sequenced was peripheral blood. The source of this sequence is a woman between 70 and 85 years old with COVID-19, enrolled during active disease. CDR3 loop: CASSYGQGVTEAFF. CDR3 DNA sequence: TGTGCCAGCTCATACGGACAGGGGGTTACTGAAGCTTTCTTT.